The subject of this entry is one T cell receptor beta chain. This clone's antigen is unknown. Nothing much larger sits one base from this clone, and base qualities are not available. The sample contains more than one DNA sequence encoding this CDR3. The sample belongs to a study of IL-17A CD8 T cells in psoriatic arthritis synovium. With respect to the entire study: The study aimed to define the phenotype, molecular profile and function of synovial IL-17A+CD8+ T cells in psoriatic arthritis pathogenesis.

After DNA extraction (Qiagen), TCRbeta V-D-J rearrangements were amplified in a bias-controlled manner and then sequenced at high throughput (immunoSEQ; Adaptive Biotech). As for the authors' bioinformatics: The immunoSEQ Analyzer platform was used to analyze productive sequences at the sequence level. Clonality was calculated as 1 minus Pielou's evenness, with values from 0 (highly polyclonal) to 1 (monoclonal). Repertoire overlap between subsets was quantified with the Morisita index, from 0 (no similarity) to 1 (complete similarity). TCRdb holds this immuneACCESS table with in-frame rearrangements only. Some clones are missing; in checked studies, unresolved V genes explain under half, and the rest has no known cause. The DNA was the basis for D and trimming; V, J and clone size are from that table. Across this sample there are nearly 2,000 clones, with roughly 70% seen only once. Roughly an eighth of the sample lies in the top ten.

Reading from cysteine to phenylalanine, the CDR3 counts 16 amino acids. The DNA shown is the 48-base CDR3, in frame from base 1. V loses 5 bases at its end and J loses 4 bases; junction bases beyond the gene matches: 7. The germline V gene (reference sequence) yields MNHEY for CDR1 and SMNVEV for CDR2. CD3+ T cells were isolated magnetically, stimulated for roughly 1.5 hours with PMA and ionomycin, and then labeled using IL-17A and IFNgamma cytokine secretion assays. Synovial fluid effusions were drawn from actively inflamed joints of patients with psoriatic arthritis. Memory CD8+ T cells in synovial fluid were sorted patient by patient into Tc17 (IL-17A+) cells, bulk memory cells and Tc1 (IL-17A-IFNgamma+) cells in order to compare their TCR repertoires. The Classification of Psoriatic Arthritis Study Group (CASPAR) criteria were met by the psoriatic arthritis patients. Cytokine-secreting cells were counterstained with viability dye and anti-CD3, CD8, CD14 and CD4 antibodies and sorted on a BD FACSAria. A few patients with psoriatic arthritis provided sorted synovial fluid CD8+ T cell subsets that underwent TCRbeta sequencing. After isolation with Lymphoprep, synovial fluid mononuclear cells were cryopreserved in liquid nitrogen until use. About 52% fetal calf serum and around 9.5% dimethyl sulfoxide were contained in the cryopreservation medium.

The full study reports these points: Some individual clones occupied over 5% of the repertoire, though most synovial CD8+ subsets remained polyclonal. Only a few patients were covered by TCR sequencing, and this limited sample size was acknowledged by the authors. Morisita overlap indices above 0.8 were seen in a couple of patients because many Tc17 clones were shared with the synovial Tc1 population. Cells were obtained from synovial fluid rather than synovial tissue, because no psoriatic arthritis synovial tissue samples were available. TCRbeta sequencing showed synovial Tc17 cells were polyclonal in psoriatic arthritis (median clonality around 0.08).

The sequence derives from a human donor with psoriatic arthritis. The chain is encoded by TRBV27 joined to TRBJ2-1, and TRBD2 aligns with 11 junction nucleotides. The sample was IL-17A+ (IFN-gamma+/-) memory CD8+ T cells from synovial fluid. Read against the paper, the sample's cell subset or site label means: IL-17A+IFNgamma+/- memory CD8+ (Tc17) cells. The CDR3 in this case is CASSTRTSGRYNEQFF. Here is the DNA: TGTGCCAGCAGTACCCGGACTAGCGGGCGATACAATGAGCAGTTCTTC.